The 24 T cell receptor beta chains listed next were all sequenced from one sample in a study of T cells in tumors after PD-1 blockade. The table came from immunoSEQ multiplex PCR; TCRdb's copy has only in-frame clones and leaves some out. The table lists 15,000 to 25,000 clones, more than 65% of them singletons. The starting material was PBMCs, obtained after anti-PD-1 therapy. Receptor source: a human donor with advanced basal cell or squamous cell carcinoma (not recorded which).

This clone was recorded only once. The chain joins TRBV2 to TRBJ1-6; D perhaps matches TRBD1 (6 bases). V was clipped by 4 bases and J by 7 bases, with 17 bases between them. The CDR3 spans 16 residues. The germline gives CDR1 SNHLY, CDR2 FYNNEI. Written as DNA, the CDR3 is TGTGCCAGCAGTGTTTACAGGGCGGCCTCCAATTCACCCCTCCACTTT. This codes for CASSVYRAASNSPLHF.

The rearrangement joins TRBV6-5 to TRBJ2-7; D gene unclear. The V gene's germline CDR1 is MNHEY and CDR2 SVGAGI. The germline V and J ends were trimmed by 9 bases and 2 bases, with 11 bases remaining between them. The CDR3 is made up of 12 amino acids. Here the CDR3 reads CASPGQAYEQYF. The CDR3 nucleotides are TGTGCCAGTCCAGGCCAGGCCTACGAGCAGTACTTC.

The rearrangement links TRBV6-1 to TRBJ2-2; perhaps TRBD1 as D (7 bases). V shed 11 bases and J shed 8 bases, with 18 bases lying between them. CDR1 is MNHNS and CDR2 is SASEGT in the germline V gene. The length of the CDR3 is 13 residues. The CDR3 sequence: CAGQGGGLGELFF. In nucleotides, the CDR3 is TGTGCCGGCCAGGGGGGAGGCTTAGGGGAGCTGTTTTTT.

Points on this clone: One junction end does not reproduce the germline sequence, and a read error may be involved. CDR3 DNA: TGTGCCAGCAGCTCCCTGACTGGATGGGTTTTCGCCTTC. It translates to CASSSLTGWVFAF. The J gene is TRBJ1-2, the V gene TRBV7-2; D uncertain. The germline V gene encodes CDR1 SGHTA and CDR2 FQGNSA. The CDR3 length is 13 residues.

The V gene is TRBV5-1, the J gene TRBJ1-2; 11 positions match TRBD1. With V trimmed by 0 bases and J by 7 bases, 5 bases remained unmatched. Germline loops: CDR1 SGHRS, CDR2 YFSETQ. The CDR3 loop spans 15 amino acids. The chain's CDR3 is CASSLGTGGQAGYTF. The CDR3 DNA sequence: TGCGCCAGCAGCTTGGGGACAGGGGGCCAGGCTGGCTACACCTTC. The full variable domain, in which reference TRBV5-1 and TRBJ1-2 provide the parts outside the CDR3, is KAGVTQTPRYLIKTRGQQVTLSCSPISGHRSVSWYQQTPGQGLQFLFEYFSETQRNKGNFPGRFSGRQFSNSRSEMNVSTLELGDSALYLCASSLGTGGQAGYTFGSGTRLTVV.

V and J are TRBV9 and TRBJ1-1; D is unclear. Germline V gives CDR1 SGDLS, CDR2 YYNGEE. V was cut by 2 bases and J by 5 bases, with 10 bases left in between. This CDR3 has 13 amino acids. DNA for the CDR3: TGTGCCAGCAGCGTCGGTCCGGGGACTGAAGCTTTCTTT. It translates to CASSVGPGTEAFF.

This clone turned up a few times. The V gene is TRBV15, the J gene TRBJ2-3, with 9 bases fitting TRBD2. From germline, CDR1 is LNHNV and CDR2 YYDKDF (reference sequence). The length of the CDR3 is 16 residues. The ends lost 1 base at V and 1 base at J; junction bases unmatched: 3. This chain's CDR3 is CATSRVQREGTDTQYF. CDR3 bases: TGTGCCACCAGCAGAGTCCAGCGGGAGGGCACAGATACGCAGTATTTT.

The chain has TRBV19 and TRBJ1-2, with D tentatively TRBD1 (6 bases). V lost 4 bases to trimming and J lost 0 bases, with 15 bases between them. Per the germline V gene, CDR1 is LNHDA and CDR2 is SQIVND (reference sequence). The length of the CDR3 is 16 residues. The CDR3 protein is CASSKFLDRANYGYTF. CDR3 bases: TGTGCCAGTAGTAAGTTTCTGGACAGAGCTAACTATGGCTACACCTTC.

The chain employs TRBV19 and TRBJ2-1; possibly TRBD2 for D (6 bases). CDR1 LNHDA and CDR2 SQIVND come from the germline V gene (reference sequence). This CDR3 is 14 amino acids long. The V end lost 7 bases, the J end lost 2 bases, and 12 bases lay between the germline ends. CDR3 DNA: TGTGCCAGTAAGGACTATAATCCCTACAATGAGCAGTTCTTC. Its translation: CASKDYNPYNEQFF.

In DNA, the CDR3 is TGCGCCAGCAGCCAATCTGCGCGGCAGATCCTCAACACCGGGGAGCTGTTTTTT. This translates into CASSQSARQILNTGELFF. The chain couples TRBV4-1 to TRBJ2-2; D not resolved. Germline assignment: CDR1 MGHRA and CDR2 YSYEKL. The V end was cut by 2 bases, the J end by 2 bases, with 18 bases between. The CDR3 consists of 18 residues.

This clone was seen once. Here the CDR3 DNA reads TGTGCCAGCAGCGTCACGACAGGGTTCAATGAGCAGTTCTTC. This translates into CASSVTTGFNEQFF. This chain connects TRBV6-5 to TRBJ2-1, with 7 positions matching TRBD1. In germline, CDR1 is MNHEY, CDR2 SVGAGI. V trimming: 6 bases; J trimming: 6 bases; junction bases outside the gene matches: 8. The CDR3 contains 14 residues.

V is TRBV7-9 and J is TRBJ1-2; D uncertain. This CDR3 spans 14 amino acids. Trimming removed 5 bases at V and 10 bases at J, with 20 bases between. The germline CDR1 and CDR2 sequences are SEHNR and FQNEAQ (reference sequence). The CDR3 sequence: CASSPSDTSDIYTF. The CDR3 bases are TGTGCCAGCAGCCCAAGTGACACTTCAGATATCTACACCTTC.

This clone turned up a few times. The chain recombines TRBV9 with TRBJ2-5; TRBD1 or TRBD2 may be the D gene (5 bases each). Germline V gives CDR1 SGDLS, CDR2 YYNGEE. Trimming took off 0 bases at V and 4 bases at J, with 13 bases between the two ends. There are 15 residues in the CDR3. CDR3 region: CASSVERGVAETQYF. The CDR3 DNA follows: TGTGCCAGCAGCGTAGAGAGGGGTGTCGCAGAGACCCAGTACTTC.

The rearrangement links TRBV19 to TRBJ1-2, with TRBD1 as a possible D gene (5 bases). The V and J ends lost 1 base and 8 bases respectively, with 17 bases between them. The CDR3 sequence is 15 residues long. Germline values: CDR1 LNHDA, CDR2 SQIVND (reference sequence). DNA for the CDR3: TGTGCCAGTAGTATAGTGGGCAGGGAAAGGAGCGGCTACACCTTC. Translation gives CASSIVGRERSGYTF.

The gene calls are TRBV24-1 and TRBJ2-3; D is ambiguous. V was clipped by 3 bases and J by 2 bases, with 5 bases between them. This CDR3 spans 13 amino acids. Germline lookup yields CDR1 KGHDR and CDR2 SFDVKD. CDR3 in amino acids: CATSDQHTDTQYF. Here the CDR3 DNA reads TGTGCCACCAGTGATCAACACACAGATACGCAGTATTTT.

Regarding this clone: As the CDR3 is not closed by the conserved phenylalanine or tryptophan, this likely results from a read error. The DNA is left out, because the CDR3 cannot be placed on it with certainty; the CDR3 is given as TCRdb lists it. The chain uses TRBV9 and TRBJ1-2. In germline, CDR1 is SGDLS, CDR2 YYNGEE. The CDR3 has 12 amino acids, counting both end residues. The CDR3 reads CASSWVGLWLHL.

This sequence joins TRBV7-8 and TRBJ2-7, with D possibly called TRBD1 or TRBD2 (5 bases each). CDR1 and CDR2 from the germline V gene are SGHVS and FQNEAQ. This CDR3 spans 15 amino acids. V was pared by 1 base and J by 2 bases, with 12 bases between. The CDR3 reads CASSLGLRGAYEQYF. In DNA, the CDR3 is TGTGCCAGCAGCTTAGGTTTAAGGGGAGCCTACGAGCAGTACTTC.

The chain is built from TRBV27 and TRBJ2-7; 9 positions match TRBD2. CDR1 is MNHEY and CDR2 is SMNVEV in the germline V gene (reference sequence). The length of the CDR3 is 15 residues. Trimming removed 6 bases from V and 4 bases from J; junction bases left unmatched: 10. Here the CDR3 reads CASRRAGGGVYEQYF. The CDR3 nucleotides read TGTGCCAGCAGAAGAGCGGGGGGCGGGGTGTACGAGCAGTACTTC.

The chain uses TRBV11-3 and TRBJ2-1; 12 positions match TRBD2. The CDR3 totals 15 residues. Germline CDR1 SGHNT, CDR2 YENEEA. Trimming took 5 bases from V and 4 from J; bases not matched to a gene: 3. The CDR3 DNA is TGTGCCAGCAGCCGGCTAGCGGGAGGGTACAATGAGCAGTTCTTC. Its translation: CASSRLAGGYNEQFF.

V is TRBV7-6 and J is TRBJ2-1; D gene unclear. The CDR3 consists of 16 residues. CDR1 and CDR2 (germline): SGHVS, FNYEAQ. V lost 5 bases to trimming and J lost 3 bases, with 17 bases between them. This chain's CDR3 is CASSQRYGLDYNEQFF. CDR3 bases: TGTGCCAGCAGCCAAAGGTATGGCCTTGACTACAATGAGCAGTTCTTC.

The genes are TRBV5-5 and TRBJ1-1, with 7 positions matching TRBD1. V lost 2 bases and J lost 6; bases outside the gene matches: 10. The CDR3 loop spans 15 amino acids. Germline V gives CDR1 SGHKS, CDR2 YYEKEE (reference sequence). DNA of the CDR3: TGTGCCAGCAGCTTAAGCCCTACAGGGGCGGCTGAAGCTTTCTTT. Translation gives CASSLSPTGAAEAFF.

The genes are TRBV4-1 and TRBJ2-5; TRBD2 matches 8 bases. Germline lookup yields CDR1 MGHRA and CDR2 YSYEKL. The CDR3 loop spans 14 amino acids. V was clipped by 5 bases and J by 5 bases; unmatched bases: 7. The CDR3 DNA follows: TGCGCCAGCAGCGGTAGCGGGGCCGGGGAGACCCAGTACTTC. Its translation is CASSGSGAGETQYF.

This chain connects TRBV5-1 to TRBJ1-2, with TRBD1 matching 12 bases. The CDR3 covers 16 residues. Germline V lookup: CDR1 SGHRS, CDR2 YFSETQ. With V trimmed by 4 bases and J by 6 bases, 10 bases remained unmatched. Written as DNA, the CDR3 is TGCGCCAGCAGCACCCCGGGACAGGGGGCTATGGATGGCTACACCTTC. It codes for CASSTPGQGAMDGYTF.

The chain uses TRBV5-4 and TRBJ2-7; the D is unclear. Per germline, CDR1 SGHNT and CDR2 YYREEE (reference sequence). The V gene lost 1 base and the J gene lost 6 bases, with 11 bases spanning the gap. The CDR3 loop spans 13 amino acids. CDR3 nucleotide sequence: TGTGCCAGCAGCTTGTCGAGGAAGCGCGAGCAGTACTTC. Its protein is CASSLSRKREQYF.